This T cell receptor (beta chain) was sequenced for a study of early T cells in non-severe SARS-CoV-2 infection. Study information: Sequencing used unsorted whole-blood bulk RNA, so chains lack pairing.

Overall study findings and caveats: Matching results from VDJdb favored anti-spike CD8 responses, leaving private and CD4 specificities undetected.

Ten or more counts support this clonotype. Its antigen is not identified. From germline, CDR1 is SGHRS and CDR2 YFSETQ. The CDR3 is 15 residues long. With 5 bases clipped from V and 4 bases from J, the junction kept 8 bases outside the gene matches. Separate cDNA molecules each had unique molecular identifiers attached to them. TCRdb reprocessed the 5' RACE reads with MiXCR, giving one entry per CDR3 protein. Of 40,000 to 45,000 distinct CDR3 sequences in the sample, about 6% were seen once. The clonotype originates from an adult who was a healthcare worker with PCR-confirmed SARS-CoV-2 infection or an uninfected control (not recorded which). The chain carries TRBV5-1 and TRBJ2-5, with TRBD1 matching 10 bases. Specimen: whole blood, collected at baseline. Here the CDR3 DNA reads TGCGCCAGCAGTCCCGGACAGGGGGATCGAGAGACCCAGTACTTC. Amino acids: CASSPGQGDRETQYF.